This TCR beta chain was documented in a study of cytomegalovirus exposure and HLA in healthy donors. The protocol was immunoSEQ multiplex PCR, while the TCRdb copy is restricted to in-frame clones and leaves out a portion. Among roughly 310,000 clones listed, 70% to 90% were seen once. This clone was counted a single time. Its antigen is not identified. Findings of the study overall: Altogether, 150 to 200 TCR beta chains were recorded as cytomegalovirus-associated. TCR clusters originating in the first cohort tended to co-occur in the 100 to 150 validation repertoires, according to a later analysis.

Sequencing was done on a sample of PBMCs. This receptor was identified in a man aged 25-45 years in good health and CMV-seronegative.

The CDR3 loop reads CASSVRGSGNTIYF. The CDR3 DNA follows: TGTGCCAGCAGTGTTCGGGGCTCTGGAAACACCATATATTTT. V usage is TRBV6-1 and J usage is TRBJ1-3; D gene uncertain. In germline, CDR1 is MNHNS, CDR2 SASEGT. This CDR3 comprises 14 residues. The V and J ends lost 4 bases and 0 bases respectively, with 7 bases between them.